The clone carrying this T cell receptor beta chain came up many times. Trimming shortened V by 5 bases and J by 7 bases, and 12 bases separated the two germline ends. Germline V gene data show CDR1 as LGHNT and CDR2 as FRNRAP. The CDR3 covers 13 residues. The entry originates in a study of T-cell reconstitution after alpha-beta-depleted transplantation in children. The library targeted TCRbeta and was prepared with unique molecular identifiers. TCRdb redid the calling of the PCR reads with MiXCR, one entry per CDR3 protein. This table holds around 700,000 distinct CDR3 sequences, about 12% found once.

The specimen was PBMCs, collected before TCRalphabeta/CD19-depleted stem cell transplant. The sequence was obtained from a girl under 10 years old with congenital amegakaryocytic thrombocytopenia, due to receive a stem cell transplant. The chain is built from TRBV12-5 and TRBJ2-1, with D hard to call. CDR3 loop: CASGLLRGNEQFF. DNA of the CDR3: TGTGCTAGTGGTCTCCTTCGTGGAAATGAGCAGTTCTTC. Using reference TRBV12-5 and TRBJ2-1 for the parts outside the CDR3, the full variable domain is DARVTQTPRHKVTEMGQEVTMRCQPILGHNTVFWYRQTMMQGLELLAYFRNRAPLDDSGMPKDRFSAEMPDATLATLKIQPSEPRDSAVYFCASGLLRGNEQFFGPGTRLTVL.